What follows are 10 T cell receptor beta chains derived from one specimen sequenced in a study of shared T cell receptors in the human thymus. The data were produced by immunoSEQ multiplex PCR, yet TCRdb's version contains in-frame clones alone and is incomplete. The sample consists of some 720,000 clones, 88% of them appearing once. These same data were also listed under a study on human thymus T cells.

The sequencing input was thymocytes. These receptors all come from a boy younger than two with a congenital heart defect.

This rearrangement joins TRBV14 to TRBJ2-5; D is possibly TRBD1 (6 bases). Germline V CDR1 and CDR2: SGHDN, FVKESK. There are 16 residues in the CDR3. V shed 0 bases and J shed 2 bases, with 13 bases lying between them. The CDR3 sequence: CASSQDQQGCQETQYF. CDR3 coding DNA: TGTGCCAGCAGCCAAGATCAACAGGGTTGTCAAGAGACCCAGTACTTC.

The chain recombines TRBV27 with TRBJ2-2, with TRBD2 identical over 14 bases. Germline V gene sequence: CDR1 MNHEY, CDR2 SMNVEV (reference sequence). V dropped 3 bases and J dropped 7; count of bases not matched to a gene: 4. The CDR3 is made up of 16 amino acids. DNA of the CDR3: TGTGCCAGCAGTTTGAGACTAGCGGGAGGGGACGGGGAGCTGTTTTTT. Protein sequence: CASSLRLAGGDGELFF.

V usage is TRBV19 and J usage is TRBJ2-7, with a tentative D call TRBD1 (5 bases). Germline lookup yields CDR1 LNHDA and CDR2 SQIVND (reference sequence). V was cut by 10 bases and J by 3 bases, with 16 bases left in between. CDR3 size: 13 residues. CDR3: CATNQGIGYEQYF. CDR3 sequence (DNA): TGTGCCACGAATCAGGGCATCGGCTACGAGCAGTACTTC.

This clone was counted between two and nine times. The genes are TRBV28 and TRBJ2-1, with 10 nucleotides matching TRBD1. Germline lookup yields CDR1 MDHEN and CDR2 SYDVKM. The CDR3 has 14 amino acids. V was clipped by 7 bases and J by 3 bases; unmatched bases: 3. CDR3 region: CASIDRGLYNEQFF. The CDR3 DNA reads TGTGCCAGCATTGACAGGGGGCTCTACAATGAGCAGTTCTTC.

The chain has TRBV30 and TRBJ1-1, with a possible D match to TRBD1 (5 bases). The CDR3 runs 13 residues. Germline CDR1 GTSNPN, CDR2 SVGIG (reference sequence). Trimming took off 5 bases at V and 5 bases at J, with 15 bases between the two ends. As DNA, the CDR3 is TGTGCCTGGGGGGGACTCCAGGGAACTGAAGCTTTCTTT. Amino acids: CAWGGLQGTEAFF.

The V gene is TRBV11-2, the J gene TRBJ2-7; 14 positions match TRBD2. CDR3 length: 15 amino acids. In germline, CDR1 is SGHAT, CDR2 FQNNGV. Trimming removed 1 base from V and 6 bases from J; junction bases left unmatched: 2. The CDR3 reads CASSLVGTSGSEQYF. The CDR3 region has the DNA TGTGCCAGCAGCTTAGTTGGGACTAGCGGGAGCGAGCAGTACTTC.

The rearrangement joins TRBV11-1 to TRBJ2-2; D possibly corresponds to TRBD2 (6 bases). Trimming shortened V by 4 bases and J by 4 bases, and 19 bases separated the two germline ends. Germline V gene lookup returns CDR1 SGHAT and CDR2 FQDESV (reference sequence). The CDR3 spans 17 residues. The CDR3 spells CASSSSAAGSGTGELFF. The CDR3 coding sequence is TGTGCCAGCAGCTCCTCCGCCGCCGGGAGCGGCACCGGGGAGCTGTTTTTT.

The chain carries TRBV7-6 and TRBJ2-5, with TRBD2 matching 14 bases. V trimming: 4 bases; J trimming: 2 bases; junction bases outside the gene matches: 9. This CDR3 comprises 18 residues. Germline V gene sequence: CDR1 SGHVS, CDR2 FNYEAQ. The CDR3 sequence: CASSWGTSGSRWQETQYF. The CDR3 coding sequence is TGTGCCAGCAGCTGGGGGACTAGCGGGAGTCGGTGGCAAGAGACCCAGTACTTC. The full variable domain, its missing parts supplied by reference TRBV7-6 and TRBJ2-5, is GAGVSQSPRYKVTKRGQDVALRCDPISGHVSLYWYRQALGQGPEFLTYFNYEAQQDKSGLPNDRFSAERPEGSISTLTIQRTEQRDSAMYRCASSWGTSGSRWQETQYFGPGTRLLVL.

This clone was seen once. The chain carries TRBV5-1 and TRBJ2-7, with TRBD1 matching 9 bases. V gave up 4 bases and J gave up 6 bases; unmatched junction bases: 11. The CDR3 consists of 15 residues. Looked up from germline, CDR1 is SGHRS and CDR2 is YFSETQ. CDR3 loop: CASSGRDREIREQYF. In DNA form, the CDR3 reads TGCGCCAGCAGCGGCCGGGACAGGGAGATTCGCGAGCAGTACTTC.

Only a few counts were recorded for this clone. The chain carries TRBV5-4 and TRBJ1-1; TRBD1 agrees at 9 bases. Per germline, CDR1 SGHNT and CDR2 YYREEE (reference sequence). There are 15 residues in the CDR3. With V trimmed by 4 bases and J by 5 bases, 9 bases remained unmatched. In DNA form, the CDR3 reads TGTGCCAGCAGCCGCCAGGACAGGGGATGGACTGAAGCTTTCTTT. This translates into CASSRQDRGWTEAFF.